The following is a TCR beta chain sequence with its context. Cells sorted as Tregs were CD4+, CD25+ and CD127-/low. The CDR3 runs 16 residues. V was shortened by 0 bases and J by 6 bases, with 19 bases between the two germline ends. Germline V CDR1 and CDR2: SGHNT, YYREEE (reference sequence). TCRdb reanalysed the 5' RACE reads using MiXCR and keeps one entry per CDR3 protein. The repertoire holds some 40,000 distinct CDR3 sequences, with roughly 20% as singletons. Input material: Tregs sorted from a lymph node. The J gene is TRBJ2-7, the V gene TRBV5-4; D is possibly TRBD1 (8 bases). This receptor was identified in a female donor with breast cancer. The CDR3 coding sequence is TGTGCCAGCAGCTTGGGGCCCGACAGGGGAGGGCGCGAGCAGTACTTC. Protein: CASSLGPDRGGREQYF.